The 19 T cell receptor beta chains below all came from one sample that was sequenced in a study of shared clonotypes between healthy human individuals. TCRdb's table, derived via immunoSEQ multiplex PCR, lists solely in-frame clones and lacks some. The sample consists of 2 million to 2.5 million clones, about nine tenths of them appearing once. The specimen was naive CD4+ T cells from PBMCs. Subset indicated: CD45RA+ positively selected. The receptors derive from a man aged 18 to 35 in good health. Some clones in this sample may be carry-over from other donors' samples.

J is TRBJ1-1 and V is TRBV10-3; 8 bases match TRBD1. The germline V gene encodes CDR1 ENHRY and CDR2 SYGVKD. The ends lost 3 bases at V and 3 bases at J; junction bases unmatched: 6. The CDR3 totals 15 residues. The chain's CDR3 is CAISERTGRHTEAFF. DNA of the CDR3: TGTGCCATCAGTGAAAGGACAGGGAGGCACACTGAAGCTTTCTTT.

The chain carries TRBV28 and TRBJ2-1, with 15 bases matching TRBD2. The CDR3 has 19 amino acids. The V and J ends lost 2 bases and 4 bases, in that order; junction bases with no gene match: 9. The germline V gene encodes CDR1 MDHEN and CDR2 SYDVKM. The CDR3 protein is CASSLILRTSGRVYNEQFF. The CDR3 coding sequence is TGTGCCAGCAGTTTAATCCTTAGGACTAGCGGGAGGGTTTACAATGAGCAGTTCTTC.

The chain has TRBV5-1 and TRBJ2-7; D is ambiguous. The CDR3 consists of 14 residues. CDR1 and CDR2 from the germline V gene are SGHRS and YFSETQ. The V end was cut by 2 bases, the J end by 5 bases, with 14 bases between. CDR3 protein: CASSFLVQNHEQYF. CDR3 bases: TGCGCCAGCAGCTTTTTGGTTCAGAACCACGAGCAGTACTTC.

V and J are TRBV5-6 and TRBJ2-1; 9 bases line up with TRBD1. The CDR3 spans 15 residues. CDR1 SGHDT and CDR2 YYEEEE come from the germline V gene. After removal of 0 bases from V and 7 bases from J, the junction contained 5 bases not matched to a gene. The CDR3 bases are TGTGCCAGCAGCTTGGGGGACAGGGATCTTAATGAGCAGTTCTTC. It encodes CASSLGDRDLNEQFF.

This chain uses TRBV28 with TRBJ1-1; 11 bases map to TRBD1. The V gene's germline CDR1 is MDHEN and CDR2 SYDVKM. This CDR3 is 17 amino acids long. J was trimmed by 1 base and V by 6 bases; bases with no gene match: 10. The CDR3 nucleotides read TGTGCCAGCAGCCTACTCCCGGGACAGGGGGAGAACACTGAAGCTTTCTTT. Its protein is CASSLLPGQGENTEAFF.

The rearrangement uses TRBV9 and TRBJ2-5; no clear D. The CDR3 is made up of 19 amino acids. Germline lookup yields CDR1 SGDLS and CDR2 YYNGEE. V shed 0 bases and J shed 0 bases, with 21 bases lying between them. DNA for the CDR3: TGTGCCAGCAGCGTAGGGGCAGGCCAACAGCGTTTGTACCAAGAGACCCAGTACTTC. Translation: CASSVGAGQQRLYQETQYF.

In nucleotides, the CDR3 is TGTGCCAGCAGATCCTCGGGTGGAAACACCATATATTTT. Its translation: CASRSSGGNTIYF. V is TRBV27 and J is TRBJ1-3; no clear D gene. The CDR3 has 13 amino acids. Looked up from germline, CDR1 is MNHEY and CDR2 is SMNVEV (reference sequence). Trimming took off 6 bases at V and 3 bases at J, with 9 bases between the two ends.

This chain uses TRBV5-1 with TRBJ2-4; possible D gene TRBD2, 5 bases. The CDR3 contains 13 residues. Deletions cut 4 bases from V and 9 bases from J, with 14 bases between. The V gene's germline CDR1 is SGHRS and CDR2 YFSETQ. CDR3 amino acids: CASSPDGKAIQYF. In DNA form, the CDR3 reads TGCGCCAGCAGCCCGGACGGGAAGGCCATTCAGTACTTC.

The chain combines TRBV6-5 with TRBJ1-2; TRBD1 is a possible D gene (6 bases). CDR3 length: 13 residues. Trimming removed 10 bases from V and 2 bases from J, with 14 bases in between. CDR1 and CDR2 from the germline V gene are MNHEY and SVGAGI. Here the CDR3 DNA reads TGTGCCACCCAAACAGGGAGGAACTATGGCTACACCTTC. It yields the protein CATQTGRNYGYTF.

The chain is built from TRBV5-1 and TRBJ2-7, with 7 bases matching TRBD1. The germline CDR1 and CDR2 sequences are SGHRS and YFSETQ. The CDR3 loop spans 14 amino acids. Losses at the gene ends were 0 bases for V and 6 bases for J; bases not matched to a gene: 6. CDR3: CASSLASRQGEQYF. The CDR3 DNA sequence: TGCGCCAGCAGCTTGGCCTCGAGACAGGGCGAGCAGTACTTC.

This chain uses TRBV19 with TRBJ1-1, with a possible D match to TRBD1 (5 bases). CDR1 is LNHDA and CDR2 is SQIVND in the germline V gene (reference sequence). The CDR3 length is 12 residues. The ends were cut back, 4 bases at V and 10 bases at J, with 13 bases in the middle. This CDR3 is CASSTGTLRAFF. CDR3 DNA: TGTGCCAGTAGTACCGGGACCCTACGAGCTTTCTTT.

As regards this clone: At the DNA level, this CDR3 is encoded by other sequences in the same sample as well. This sequence joins TRBV20-1 and TRBJ2-1, with TRBD1 matching over 7 bases. The V and J ends lost 3 bases and 7 bases, in that order; junction bases with no gene match: 0. The germline gives CDR1 DFQATT, CDR2 SNEGSKA (reference sequence). The CDR3 contains 11 residues. CDR3 amino acids: CSASRGNEQFF. The CDR3 coding sequence is TGCAGTGCTAGCAGGGGGAATGAGCAGTTCTTC.

This clone was detected a few times. Other DNA sequences in this specimen translate into the identical CDR3. This sequence joins TRBV9 and TRBJ1-2; D possibly corresponds to TRBD1 (6 bases). V was pared by 0 bases and J by 4 bases, with 10 bases between. There are 14 residues in the CDR3. Looked up from germline, CDR1 is SGDLS and CDR2 is YYNGEE. CDR3 coding DNA: TGTGCCAGCAGCGTAGGGACAGCCTCCTATGGCTACACCTTC. This gives the protein CASSVGTASYGYTF.

The rearrangement uses TRBV7-9 and TRBJ2-5; D is uncertain. The ends were cut back, 2 bases at V and 3 bases at J, with 10 bases in the middle. Germline V lookup: CDR1 SEHNR, CDR2 FQNEAQ (reference sequence). The CDR3 is 14 amino acids. The CDR3 DNA reads TGTGCCAGCAGCTTAATGGGTCTTGAAGAGACCCAGTACTTC. As protein: CASSLMGLEETQYF.

The sample holds a few counts of this clone. Other DNA sequences in this sample translate to the same CDR3. The J gene is TRBJ1-5, the V gene TRBV18; D gene uncertain. The V end was cut by 2 bases, the J end by 7 bases, with 9 bases between. The CDR3 runs to 13 residues. Germline CDR1 is KGHSH and CDR2 is LQKENI. The CDR3 DNA follows: TGTGCCAGCTCACCAGGGGTGGACCAGCCCCAGCATTTT. Translating gives CASSPGVDQPQHF.

In this sample, this clone turned up once. This chain uses TRBV5-1 with TRBJ1-3, with D hard to call. Germline V gene data show CDR1 as SGHRS and CDR2 as YFSETQ. There are 16 residues in the CDR3. With 0 bases removed from V and 2 bases from J, the gap between germline ends came to 12 bases. The CDR3 protein is CASSLVQSGPGNTIYF. CDR3 in DNA: TGCGCCAGCAGCTTGGTTCAGAGCGGACCTGGAAACACCATATATTTT.

Comments on this clone: It may be a read error: a sequence one base away is much more abundant. Other DNA sequences from this sample encode an identical CDR3 as well. The chain uses TRBV7-8 and TRBJ2-7; D is unresolved. CDR1 is SGHVS and CDR2 is FQNEAQ in the germline V gene. Trimming took 3 bases from V and 3 from J, leaving 3 bases between them. This CDR3 is 11 amino acids long. In nucleotides, the CDR3 is TGTGCCAGCAGCTTGGACTACGAGCAGTACTTC. Translating it yields CASSLDYEQYF.

The gene calls are TRBV1 and TRBJ2-3. TRBV1 is described as a pseudogene. There are 12 residues in the CDR3. CDR3 DNA: TGCACCAGCAGCCAAGAAGTAGATACGCAGTATTTT. Translated: CTSSQEVDTQYF.

The V gene is TRBV4-2, the J gene TRBJ2-3; D may be TRBD1 (6 bases). The CDR3 consists of 16 residues. Germline assignment: CDR1 LGHNA and CDR2 YNFKEQ. The V gene lost 4 bases and the J gene lost 0 bases, with 14 bases spanning the gap. The CDR3 loop is CASSLTRQGSTDTQYF. CDR3 nucleotide sequence: TGTGCCAGCAGCCTAACCCGGCAGGGGAGCACAGATACGCAGTATTTT.